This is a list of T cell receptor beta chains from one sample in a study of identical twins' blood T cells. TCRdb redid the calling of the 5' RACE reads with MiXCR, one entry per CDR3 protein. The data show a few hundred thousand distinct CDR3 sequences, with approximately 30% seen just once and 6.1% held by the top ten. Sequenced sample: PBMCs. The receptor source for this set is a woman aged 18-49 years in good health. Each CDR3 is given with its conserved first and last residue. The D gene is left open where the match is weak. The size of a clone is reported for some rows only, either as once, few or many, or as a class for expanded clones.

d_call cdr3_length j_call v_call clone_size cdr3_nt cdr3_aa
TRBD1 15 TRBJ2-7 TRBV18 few TGTGCCAGCTCACAAAACGGACAGGGGGTCTACGAGCAGTACTTC CASSQNGQGVYEQYF
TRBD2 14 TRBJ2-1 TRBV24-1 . TGTGCCACCAGTGCGGGACGGGGGGTCAATGAGCAGTTCTTC CATSAGRGVNEQFF
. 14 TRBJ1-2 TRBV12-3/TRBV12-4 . TGTGCCAGCAGTTTGGCCGGGCCTAACTATGGCTACACCTTC CASSLAGPNYGYTF
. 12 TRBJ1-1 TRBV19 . TGTGCCAGTAGTTTTGACATGGTTGAAGCTTTCTTT CASSFDMVEAFF
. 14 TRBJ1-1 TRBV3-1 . TGTGCCAGCAGCCAGGGCATCGGGGGGACTGAAGCTTTCTTT CASSQGIGGTEAFF
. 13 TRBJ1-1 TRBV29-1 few TGCAGCGTTGAAGGTCCGATTTTGGCTGAAGCTTTCTTT CSVEGPILAEAFF
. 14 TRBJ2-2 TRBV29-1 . TGCAGCGTCAGGGGGGCTCTGAACACTGGGGGGCTGTTTTTT CSVRGALNTGGLFF
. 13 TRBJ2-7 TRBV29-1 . TGCAGCGTTGGCCCTGGCGGCTCCTACGAGCAGTACTTC CSVGPGGSYEQYF
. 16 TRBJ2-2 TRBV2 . TGTGCCAGCAGCTCCCTCAGGGGTGAAGGGGGCGGGGAGCTGTTTTTT CASSSLRGEGGGELFF
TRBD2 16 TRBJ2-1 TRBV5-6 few TGTGCCAGCAGATCGGGACTAGCATACGCATACAATGAGCAGTTCTTC CASRSGLAYAYNEQFF
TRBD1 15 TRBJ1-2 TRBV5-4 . TGTGCCAGCAGCCAAGGGACAGGGGTGGTCTATGGCCACACCTTC CASSQGTGVVYGHTF
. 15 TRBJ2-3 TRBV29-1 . TGCAGCACGGGTGGGTCTGGGGGAGGCACAGATACGCAGTATTTT CSTGGSGGGTDTQYF
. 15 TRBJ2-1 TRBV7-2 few TGTGCCAGCAGCTTAGGAATAGGGGGTAGGATTGAGCAGTTCTTC CASSLGIGGRIEQFF
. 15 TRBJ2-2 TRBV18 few TGTGCCAGCTCACCGGCCACCGGATACACCGGGGAGCTGTTTTTT CASSPATGYTGELFF
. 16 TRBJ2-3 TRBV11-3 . TGTGCCAGCAGCTTAGGAGCTAGCCAGCGCACAGATACGCAGTATTTT CASSLGASQRTDTQYF
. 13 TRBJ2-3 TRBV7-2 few TGTGCCAGCAGCTCGGGACGTGAAGATACGCAGTATTTT CASSSGREDTQYF
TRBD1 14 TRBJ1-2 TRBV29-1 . TGCAGCGTCAATCGACAGGGCTCCCGCTATGGCTACACCTTC CSVNRQGSRYGYTF
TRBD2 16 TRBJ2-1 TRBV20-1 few TGCAGTGCTTTAGCCCATCTAGCGGGAGGGCTCAATGAGCAGTTCTTC CSALAHLAGGLNEQFF
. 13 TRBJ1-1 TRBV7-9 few TGTGCCAGCAGCTTCAGGGAAGGGGCTGAAGCTTTCTTT CASSFREGAEAFF
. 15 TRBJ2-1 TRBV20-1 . TGCAGTGCTAGTCAAGAGGCTAGCGTTTACAATGAGCAGTTCTTC CSASQEASVYNEQFF
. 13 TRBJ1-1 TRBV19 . TGTGCCAGTAGTATATACGGGAACACTGAGGCTTTCTTT CASSIYGNTEAFF
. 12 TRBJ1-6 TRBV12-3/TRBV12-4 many TGTGCCAGCAGTTTCATAGGTTCTGCCCTCCACTTT CASSFIGSALHF
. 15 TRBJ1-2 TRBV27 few TGTGCCAGCAGTTTAAGTGGGAACCGGGGCGATGGCTACACCTTC CASSLSGNRGDGYTF
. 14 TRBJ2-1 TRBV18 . TGTGCCAGCTCACTATCGACAGTCTACAATGAGCAGTTCTTC CASSLSTVYNEQFF
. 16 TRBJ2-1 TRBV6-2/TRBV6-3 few TGTGCCAGCAGTTACTACCCCTCGACTAGTTCAGTTGAGCAGTTCTTC CASSYYPSTSSVEQFF
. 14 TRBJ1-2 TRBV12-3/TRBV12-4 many TGTGCCAGCAGCCCTCTTCGGCTGCCACGAGGCTACACCTTC CASSPLRLPRGYTF
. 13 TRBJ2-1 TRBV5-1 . TGCGCCAGCAGCTTGGCACAGGAGTTTGGGCAGTTCTTC CASSLAQEFGQFF
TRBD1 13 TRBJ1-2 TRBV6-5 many TGTGCCAGCAGACAGACAGGGGTATATGGCTACACCTTC CASRQTGVYGYTF
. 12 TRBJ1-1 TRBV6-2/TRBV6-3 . TGTGCCAGCAGCCCAGATAAGAGTGAAGCTTTCTTT CASSPDKSEAFF
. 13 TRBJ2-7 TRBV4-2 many TGTGCCAGCAGCCAAGCGGACGGTTACGAGCAGTACTTC CASSQADGYEQYF
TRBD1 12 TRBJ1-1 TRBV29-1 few TGCAGCGTTCTGCGGCTGACAGGGCGAGCTTTCTTT CSVLRLTGRAFF
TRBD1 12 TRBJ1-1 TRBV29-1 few TGCAGCGTCCAGGGGGGGAGGGCTGAAGCTTTCTTT CSVQGGRAEAFF
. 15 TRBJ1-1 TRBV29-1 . TGCAGCGTGGGGCTAGGGATTAGGGGGGCGACTGAAGCTTTCTTT CSVGLGIRGATEAFF
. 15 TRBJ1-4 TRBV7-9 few TGTGCCAGCAGCTCCGCAGGGCACCCTAATGAAAAACTGTTTTTT CASSSAGHPNEKLFF
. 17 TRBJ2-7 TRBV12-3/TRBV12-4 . TGTGCCAGCAGTTCAATTGGGGGTGACAGCCGAAGCTACGAGCAGTACTTC CASSSIGGDSRSYEQYF
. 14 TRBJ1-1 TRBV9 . TGTGCCAGCAGCGTTGGGGGATCGAACACTGGAGCTTTCTTT CASSVGGSNTGAFF
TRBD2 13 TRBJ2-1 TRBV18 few TGTGCCAGCCGCCTAGCGGGAGCAAATGAGCAGTTCTTC CASRLAGANEQFF
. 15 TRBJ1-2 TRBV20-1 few TGCAGTGCTAGAGTTCCTCGACAGACCCGTTATGGCTACACCTTC CSARVPRQTRYGYTF